The present TCR beta chain was sequenced within a study of blood T cell repertoires in COVID-19. Study-level information: Samples of COVID-19 (acute and convalescent) were obtained from the United States, Italy and Spain. From T cells, B-cell-depleted T cells, or PBMCs came the material, which was cDNA or gDNA.

Germline V gene data show CDR1 as SGHRS and CDR2 as YFSETQ. Germline trimming cut 0 bases from V and 10 bases from J; bases unmatched to any gene: 5. This CDR3 has 15 residues. The assay was immunoSEQ multiplex PCR, and TCRdb's table has in-frame clones only and misses some. The sample carries 65,000 to 70,000 clones, about 86% recorded once. This chain uses TRBV5-1 with TRBJ2-1; 12 nucleotides agree with TRBD2. The source material was peripheral blood. The clonotype comes from a woman aged 55-70 years with acute or convalescent COVID-19. CDR3 coding DNA: TGCGCCAGCAGCTTGGGGACTAGCGGGGTGGGGGAGCAGTTCTTC. Residues: CASSLGTSGVGEQFF.